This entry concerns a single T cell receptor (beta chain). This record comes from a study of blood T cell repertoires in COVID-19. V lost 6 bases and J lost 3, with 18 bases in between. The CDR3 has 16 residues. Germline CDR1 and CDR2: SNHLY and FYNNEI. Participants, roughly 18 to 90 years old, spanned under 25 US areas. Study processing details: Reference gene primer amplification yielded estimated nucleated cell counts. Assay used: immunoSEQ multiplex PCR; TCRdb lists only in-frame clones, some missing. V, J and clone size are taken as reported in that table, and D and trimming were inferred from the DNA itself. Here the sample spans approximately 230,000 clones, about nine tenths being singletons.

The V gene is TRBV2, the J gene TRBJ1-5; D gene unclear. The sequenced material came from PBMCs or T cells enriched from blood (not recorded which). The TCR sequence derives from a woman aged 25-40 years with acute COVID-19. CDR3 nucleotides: TGTGCCAGCAGGAGGGTCCCGGGTCCAAACAATCAGCCCCAGCATTTT. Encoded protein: CASRRVPGPNNQPQHF.